This T cell receptor (beta chain) stems from a study of vaccination and CD4 T cells after COVID-19. Note on this clonotype: Its specificity is unknown.

Treatment described: approximately nine-day PBMC culture with coronavirus spike peptide pools or control peptides (ViraFEST assay). Gathering of the CD4+ T cells, from the unexposed donor, took place before the COVID-19 pandemic (2011-2018). The CDR3 has 14 residues. The V and J ends lost 5 bases and 10 bases respectively, with 19 bases between them. Germline CDR1 is SGHDT and CDR2 is YYEEEE. Sequencing of DNA taken from cultured CD4+ T cells relied on the Oncomine TCR Beta short-read assay. TCRdb recomputed calls from the PCR reads with MiXCR, one row per CDR3 protein. The data hold around 1,500 distinct CDR3 sequences, with 11% observed a single time.

The chain uses TRBV5-6 and TRBJ1-5; D remains ambiguous. The source of this sequence is a human donor in good health. Source material: CD4+ T cells from blood, cultured in vitro. This chain's CDR3 is CASSLSGLPSPQHF. Written as DNA, the CDR3 is TGTGCCAGCAGTCTTTCCGGGCTTCCAAGCCCCCAGCATTTT.